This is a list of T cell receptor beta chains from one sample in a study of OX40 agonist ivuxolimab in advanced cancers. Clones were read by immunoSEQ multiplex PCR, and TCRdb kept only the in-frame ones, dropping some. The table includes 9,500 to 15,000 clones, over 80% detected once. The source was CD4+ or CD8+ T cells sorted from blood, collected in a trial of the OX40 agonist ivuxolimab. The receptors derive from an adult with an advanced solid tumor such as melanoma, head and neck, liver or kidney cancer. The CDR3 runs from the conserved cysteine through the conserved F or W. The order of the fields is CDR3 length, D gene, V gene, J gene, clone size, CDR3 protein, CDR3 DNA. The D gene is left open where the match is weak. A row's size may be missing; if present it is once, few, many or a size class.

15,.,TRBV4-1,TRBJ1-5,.,CASSQTDNSNQPQHF,TGCGCCAGCAGCCAGACAGACAATAGCAATCAGCCCCAGCATTTT
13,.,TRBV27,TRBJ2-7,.,CASSDRTQYEQYF,TGTGCCAGCAGTGACCGGACTCAATACGAGCAGTACTTC
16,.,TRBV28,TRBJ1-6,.,CASSPPDPSGNSPLHF,TGTGCCAGCAGTCCCCCGGACCCATCCGGCAATTCACCCCTCCACTTT
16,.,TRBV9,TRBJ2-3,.,CASSSPGTPRGDTQYF,TGTGCCAGCAGCTCCCCCGGGACACCTCGGGGGGATACGCAGTATTTT
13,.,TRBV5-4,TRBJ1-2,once,CASSLTGVAGYTF,TGTGCCAGCAGCTTGACCGGGGTCGCTGGCTACACCTTC
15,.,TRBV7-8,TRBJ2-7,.,CASGPIWSDTYEQYF,TGTGCCAGCGGGCCGATCTGGAGCGATACCTACGAGCAGTACTTC
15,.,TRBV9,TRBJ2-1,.,CASSVVSGAYNEQFF,TGTGCCAGCAGCGTAGTGAGCGGAGCTTACAATGAGCAGTTCTTC
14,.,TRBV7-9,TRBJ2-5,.,CASSPPGNSETQYF,TGTGCCAGCAGCCCGCCAGGGAACTCGGAGACCCAGTACTTC
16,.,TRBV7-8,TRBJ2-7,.,CASSLKPALSSYEQYF,TGTGCCAGCAGCTTAAAGCCAGCCCTAAGCTCCTACGAGCAGTACTTC
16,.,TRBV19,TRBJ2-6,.,CASSIWAGSGANVLTF,TGTGCCAGTAGTATTTGGGCGGGGTCTGGGGCCAACGTCCTGACTTTC
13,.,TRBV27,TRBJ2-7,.,CASSPSGLNEQYF,TGTGCCAGCAGTCCATCGGGTTTGAACGAGCAGTACTTC
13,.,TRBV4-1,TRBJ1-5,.,CASSQESNQPQHF,TGCGCCAGCAGCCAAGAGAGTAATCAGCCCCAGCATTTT
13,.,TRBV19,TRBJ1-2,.,CASSAGTNYGYTF,TGTGCCAGTAGTGCCGGGACTAACTATGGCTACACCTTC
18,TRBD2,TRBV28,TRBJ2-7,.,CASTGTSGPWRGSYEQYF,TGTGCCAGCACTGGGACTAGCGGGCCCTGGAGGGGCTCCTACGAGCAGTACTTC
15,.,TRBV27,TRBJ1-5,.,CASSLVGYSNQPQHF,TGTGCCAGCAGTTTGGTGGGGTATAGCAATCAGCCCCAGCATTTT
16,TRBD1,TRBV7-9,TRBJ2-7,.,CASSETGTGNVYEQYF,TGTGCCAGCAGCGAAACCGGGACAGGGAACGTCTACGAGCAGTACTTC
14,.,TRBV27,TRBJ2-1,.,CASSLGSSYNEQFF,TGTGCCAGCAGTTTAGGGAGCTCCTACAATGAGCAGTTCTTC
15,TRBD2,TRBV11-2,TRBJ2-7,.,CASSYSTGGRYEQYF,TGTGCCAGCAGCTATAGCACGGGGGGACGCTACGAGCAGTACTTC
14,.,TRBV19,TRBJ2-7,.,CASSTYFGRGEQYF,TGTGCCAGTAGTACCTACTTTGGGAGAGGCGAGCAGTACTTC
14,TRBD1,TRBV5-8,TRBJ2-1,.,CASSLEQGYNEQFF,TGTGCCAGCAGCTTGGAACAGGGGTACAATGAGCAGTTCTTC
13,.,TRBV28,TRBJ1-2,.,CASSLVANYGYTF,TGTGCCAGCAGTTTAGTGGCTAACTATGGCTACACCTTC
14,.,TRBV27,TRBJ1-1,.,CASSIGQRNTEAFF,TGTGCCAGCAGTATCGGACAGAGGAACACTGAAGCTTTCTTT
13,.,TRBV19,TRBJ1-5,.,CASSIVRGQPQHF,TGTGCCAGTAGTATAGTGAGGGGACAGCCCCAGCATTTT
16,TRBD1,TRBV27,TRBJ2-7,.,CASSLAPGTGKYEQYF,TGTGCCAGCAGCCTCGCTCCCGGGACAGGGAAGTACGAGCAGTACTTC
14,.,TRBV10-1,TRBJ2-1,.,CASSESTGGVEQFF,TGCGCCAGCAGTGAGTCGACCGGAGGTGTTGAGCAGTTCTTC
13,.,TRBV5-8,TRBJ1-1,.,CASSLWGNTEAFF,TGTGCCAGCAGCCTATGGGGGAACACTGAAGCTTTCTTT
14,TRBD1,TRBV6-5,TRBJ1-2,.,CASSSTGMGYGYTF,TGTGCCAGCAGTTCGACAGGGATGGGCTATGGCTACACCTTC
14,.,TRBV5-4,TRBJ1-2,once,CASSLEGVYYGYTF,TGTGCCAGCAGCTTGGAGGGGGTCTACTATGGCTACACCTTC
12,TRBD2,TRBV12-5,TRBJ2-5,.,CASSGSAGVKYF,TGTGCTAGTTCCGGCTCAGCGGGGGTTAAGTACTTC
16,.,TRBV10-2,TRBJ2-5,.,CASGPSGGGHQETQYF,TGCGCCAGCGGCCCGTCAGGGGGGGGACACCAAGAGACCCAGTACTTC
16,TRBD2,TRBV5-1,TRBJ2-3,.,CASTFGLAGPTDTQYF,TGCGCCAGCACCTTCGGACTAGCGGGGCCTACAGATACGCAGTATTTT
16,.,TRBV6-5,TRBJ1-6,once,CASSFSGENYRSPLHF,TGTGCCAGCAGTTTTTCAGGGGAAAATTATCGTTCACCCCTCCACTTT
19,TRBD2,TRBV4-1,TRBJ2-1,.,CASSQDVALAGSSYNEQFF,TGCGCCAGCAGCCAAGATGTCGCACTAGCGGGATCCTCCTACAATGAGCAGTTCTTC